Below are 27 T cell receptor beta chains sequenced from a single sample in a study of T cells in Graves' hyperthyroidism and ophthalmopathy. RNA transcripts gave rise to amplified TCR beta CDR3 regions. The HTBI primer set was used in a first-round RT-PCR of the TCR CDR3. TCRdb re-analysed the multiplex PCR reads in MiXCR, keeping a single row per CDR3 protein. The sample has about 640,000 distinct CDR3 sequences, less than 25% seen once. The source material was blood. Every receptor here comes from a man aged 25-45 years with Graves' ophthalmopathy.

Details on this clonotype: At one end, the junction sequence differs from germline, possibly due to a read error. The rearrangement links TRBV20-1 to TRBJ2-1; possible D gene TRBD1, 5 bases. Germline loops: CDR1 DFQATT, CDR2 SNEGSKA (reference sequence). The length of the CDR3 is 13 residues. CDR3 loop: CSALGQVLPEQLF. CDR3 sequence (DNA): TGCAGTGCTTTGGGGCAAGTCCTCCCCGAGCAGCTCTTC.

This clonotype was seen only a few times. The gene calls are TRBV5-6 and TRBJ2-5; TRBD2 might be the D (6 bases). CDR3 length equals 16 residues. The germline V gene encodes CDR1 SGHDT and CDR2 YYEEEE. V shed 0 bases and J shed 1 base, with 13 bases lying between them. The CDR3 here is CASSLDPRGSQETQYF. Written as DNA, the CDR3 is TGTGCCAGCAGCTTGGATCCGCGGGGCTCCCAAGAGACCCAGTACTTC.

This clonotype has more than one count but fewer than ten. J is TRBJ2-3 and V is TRBV6-2 or TRBV6-3; TRBD1 might be the D (6 bases). Germline values: CDR1 MNHEY, CDR2 SVGEGT. Trimming left V 4 bases short and J 7 bases short, with 15 bases between. This CDR3 region has 14 residues. Written as DNA, the CDR3 is TGTGCCAGCAGTTTCGCAGGGGAGAGCCATACGCAGTATTTT. Translated: CASSFAGESHTQYF.

This clonotype was observed at least ten times. V usage is TRBV12-3 or TRBV12-4 and J usage is TRBJ1-5; D perhaps matches TRBD1 (6 bases). CDR3 length equals 15 residues. V was trimmed by 3 bases and J by 3 bases, leaving 12 bases between them. The CDR3 spells CASSLETGYNQPQHF. The CDR3 DNA sequence: TGTGCCAGCAGTTTGGAGACAGGTTACAATCAGCCCCAGCATTTT.

The chain couples TRBV6-2 or TRBV6-3 to TRBJ2-3; the D gene could be TRBD1 or TRBD2 (5 bases each). In germline, CDR1 is MNHEY, CDR2 SVGEGT. The CDR3 loop spans 12 amino acids. With 6 bases removed from V and 6 bases from J, the gap between germline ends came to 10 bases. The DNA of the CDR3 is TGTGCCAGCAGCGACGGGGCGGATACGCAGTATTTT. Protein sequence: CASSDGADTQYF.

This clonotype was counted many times. The J gene is TRBJ2-3, the V gene TRBV28; 9 bases are a match to TRBD2. The germline V gene has CDR1 MDHEN and CDR2 SYDVKM. Germline trimming cut 3 bases from V and 0 bases from J; bases unmatched to any gene: 7. The CDR3 has 17 residues. This chain's CDR3 is CASSFPPTSGSTDTQYF. The CDR3 bases are TGTGCCAGCAGTTTCCCCCCTACTAGCGGGAGCACAGATACGCAGTATTTT.

In this sample, this clonotype turned up many times. CDR3 coding DNA: TGTGCCAGCAGTGCGAGAGCGGGAGGCCAAGAGACCCAGTACTTC. It yields the protein CASSARAGGQETQYF. The chain employs TRBV2 and TRBJ2-5, with 9 bases lining up with TRBD2. The ends lost 4 bases at V and 1 base at J; junction bases unmatched: 4. Germline-derived CDR1 and CDR2 are SNHLY and FYNNEI. The CDR3 is 15 residues long.

The chain has TRBV4-1 and TRBJ1-4; 9 nucleotides line up with TRBD1. The CDR3 consists of 17 residues. Germline trimming cut 0 bases from V and 4 bases from J; bases unmatched to any gene: 6. The V gene's germline CDR1 is MGHRA and CDR2 YSYEKL. CDR3 loop: CASSQDAQGAGNEKLFF. In nucleotides, the CDR3 is TGCGCCAGCAGCCAAGATGCACAGGGGGCTGGTAATGAAAAACTGTTTTTT.

This clonotype has a count of ten or more. The genes are TRBV2 and TRBJ1-1; D is unclear. There are 12 residues in the CDR3. The germline gives CDR1 SNHLY, CDR2 FYNNEI. V was clipped by 8 bases and J by 6 bases, with 13 bases between them. The CDR3 DNA follows: TGTGCCAGCGGGAACCTTCCCCCTGAAGCTTTCTTT. Its translation is CASGNLPPEAFF.

V is TRBV11-2 and J is TRBJ2-2, with TRBD2 matching over 9 bases. There are 16 residues in the CDR3. The J segment lost 4 bases and the V segment lost 5 bases, leaving 8 bases of the junction unmatched. Germline loops: CDR1 SGHAT, CDR2 FQNNGV. The CDR3 loop is CASSQTVAGVTGELFF. The CDR3 DNA follows: TGTGCCAGCAGCCAAACAGTAGCGGGAGTCACCGGGGAGCTGTTTTTT.

This clonotype was picked up a small number of times. The V gene is TRBV29-1, the J gene TRBJ2-5; 7 positions agree with TRBD1. J gave up 1 base and V 7 bases, and 12 bases lay outside the gene matches. The V gene's germline CDR1 is SQVTM and CDR2 ANQGSEA. This CDR3 region has 15 residues. The chain's CDR3 is CSAGGTYRGQETQYF. Written as DNA, the CDR3 is TGCAGCGCCGGAGGCACTTACAGGGGCCAAGAGACCCAGTACTTC.

This chain links TRBV9 with TRBJ2-7, with TRBD2 identical over 9 bases. Losses at the gene ends were 4 bases for V and 6 bases for J; bases not matched to a gene: 11. CDR1 is SGDLS and CDR2 is YYNGEE in the germline V gene. The CDR3 covers 15 residues. CDR3 in DNA: TGTGCCAGCAGCCCAGGGACTAGCTCTTTCGGCGAGCAGTACTTC. Protein sequence: CASSPGTSSFGEQYF.

This chain joins TRBV27 and TRBJ2-1; 12 bases agree with TRBD1. The ends lost 5 bases at V and 8 bases at J; junction bases unmatched: 10. This CDR3 region has 16 residues. The V gene's germline CDR1 is MNHEY and CDR2 SMNVEV (reference sequence). DNA for the CDR3: TGTGCCAGCAGTCTTCCTTCCGGGACAGGGGGCTATGAGCAGTTCTTC. Translating gives CASSLPSGTGGYEQFF.

The chain couples TRBV19 to TRBJ2-1; weak D call: TRBD2 (5 bases). Trimming took 5 bases from V and 2 from J, leaving 16 bases between them. CDR1 LNHDA and CDR2 SQIVND come from the germline V gene (reference sequence). CDR3 size: 16 residues. In DNA form, the CDR3 reads TGTGCCAGTAGTCCCGCGGACTCGATTGCCTACAATGAGCAGTTCTTC. It encodes CASSPADSIAYNEQFF.

The V gene is TRBV6-1, the J gene TRBJ1-1, with 9 bases that match TRBD1. With V trimmed by 6 bases and J by 1 base, 24 bases remained unmatched. The CDR3 length is 21 residues. The V gene's germline CDR1 is MNHNS and CDR2 SASEGT. The CDR3 here is CASRYQMGTGSAVVANTEAFF. The CDR3 DNA reads TGTGCCAGCAGATACCAAATGGGGACAGGGTCCGCGGTCGTAGCGAACACTGAAGCTTTCTTT.

This clonotype came up a few times. The chain employs TRBV7-2 and TRBJ2-1; D may correspond to TRBD1 or TRBD2 (5 bases each). V was cut by 1 base and J by 7 bases, with 11 bases left in between. The CDR3 covers 14 residues. Per germline, CDR1 SGHTA and CDR2 FQGNSA. The CDR3 is CASSLVFGTNEQFF. The CDR3 nucleotides read TGTGCCAGCAGCTTAGTATTCGGGACGAATGAGCAGTTCTTC.

This clonotype was detected many times. V usage is TRBV2 and J usage is TRBJ1-1; D is undetermined. The V and J ends lost 6 bases and 4 bases respectively, with 12 bases between them. Germline V gene lookup returns CDR1 SNHLY and CDR2 FYNNEI. The length of the CDR3 is 13 residues. The CDR3 spells CASRRPVSTEAFF. CDR3 in DNA: TGTGCCAGCAGACGACCTGTGAGCACTGAAGCTTTCTTT.

This clonotype was seen repeatedly, ten times or more. V usage is TRBV30 and J usage is TRBJ2-5; 7 bases map to TRBD1. Per germline, CDR1 GTSNPN and CDR2 SVGIG (reference sequence). The length of the CDR3 is 12 residues. V trimming: 3 bases; J trimming: 2 bases; junction bases outside the gene matches: 0. The CDR3 DNA reads as TGTGCCTGGAGGACAGGGCAAGAGACCCAGTACTTC. This encodes CAWRTGQETQYF.

This clonotype has only a few counts. The V call is TRBV30, the J call TRBJ2-2; D gene ambiguous. The CDR3 runs to 15 residues. V was shortened by 3 bases and J by 4 bases, with 15 bases between the two germline ends. The germline V gene encodes CDR1 GTSNPN and CDR2 SVGIG (reference sequence). CDR3 coding DNA: TGTGCCTGGAGGTCGGTCCAGGCCGTCACCGGGGAGCTGTTTTTT. This sequence encodes CAWRSVQAVTGELFF.

The chain uses TRBV5-4 and TRBJ2-1, with D possibly being TRBD1 (6 bases). Germline V gene data show CDR1 as SGHNT and CDR2 as YYREEE (reference sequence). The CDR3 loop spans 14 amino acids. Trimming shortened V by 5 bases and J by 8 bases, and 17 bases separated the two germline ends. The CDR3 reads CASRPQIQGDEQFF. The CDR3 bases are TGTGCCAGCAGACCCCAAATACAGGGAGATGAGCAGTTCTTC.

As for this clonotype: An end of the junction differs from the germline gene, which may be a read error. The CDR3 sequence: CASSSRRRAPTDAQYF. Written as DNA, the CDR3 is TGTGCCAGCAGCTCCCGCAGACGGGCACCCACAGATGCGCAGTATTTT. The V and J genes are TRBV12-3 or TRBV12-4 and TRBJ2-3; D not certain. The CDR3 is 16 amino acids.

V usage is TRBV5-1 and J usage is TRBJ2-2; D not certain. Trimming took 5 bases from V and 1 from J, leaving 9 bases between them. In germline, CDR1 is SGHRS, CDR2 YFSETQ. This CDR3 is built from 14 residues. The CDR3 sequence: CASRRGMNTGELFF. In nucleotides, the CDR3 is TGCGCCAGCAGGCGTGGGATGAACACCGGGGAGCTGTTTTTT.

This clonotype was counted many times. The CDR3 sequence: CSVTWGGLDTEAFF. CDR3 in DNA: TGCAGCGTGACGTGGGGGGGCCTTGACACTGAAGCTTTCTTT. V is TRBV29-1 and J is TRBJ1-1; a weak D match, TRBD1 (6 bases). There are 14 residues in the CDR3. V was shortened by 6 bases and J by 3 bases, with 17 bases between the two germline ends. Germline loops: CDR1 SQVTM, CDR2 ANQGSEA.

The chain employs TRBV6-1 and TRBJ1-2; D is unclear. The CDR3 consists of 15 residues. The germline V gene has CDR1 MNHNS and CDR2 SASEGT. V was shortened by 5 bases and J by 1 base, with 14 bases between the two germline ends. CDR3 sequence reads: CASSSLKNLNYGYTF. CDR3 bases: TGTGCCAGCAGTTCCTTAAAGAACCTTAACTATGGCTACACCTTC.

In this sample, this clonotype turned up a few times. The chain employs TRBV3-1 and TRBJ2-1; 9 bases line up with TRBD1. This CDR3 is 15 amino acids long. Germline V lookup: CDR1 LGHDT, CDR2 YNNKEL (reference sequence). V lost 4 bases, J lost 2 bases, and 3 bases stayed unmatched. Here the CDR3 reads CASSRRDRAYNEQFF. The CDR3 DNA reads as TGTGCCAGCAGCCGCCGGGACAGGGCCTACAATGAGCAGTTCTTC.

This chain uses TRBV9 with TRBJ2-1; D is unresolved. The V gene lost 3 bases and the J gene lost 7 bases, with 14 bases spanning the gap. The length of the CDR3 is 14 residues. Germline V gene data show CDR1 as SGDLS and CDR2 as YYNGEE. CDR3 residues: CASSADPVGNEQFF. CDR3 coding DNA: TGTGCCAGCAGCGCGGACCCCGTTGGAAATGAGCAGTTCTTC.

This clonotype was recorded a few times. The rearrangement uses TRBV7-2 and TRBJ1-2; weak D call: TRBD1 (5 bases). V was pared by 3 bases and J by 0 bases, with 14 bases between. Germline V gives CDR1 SGHTA, CDR2 FQGNSA. The CDR3 totals 16 residues. The CDR3 DNA follows: TGTGCCAGCAGCTTGTATGCAGGGCCCTCTAACTATGGCTACACCTTC. This sequence encodes CASSLYAGPSNYGYTF. Looking up the rest from reference TRBV7-2 and TRBJ1-2 gives the full variable domain: GAGVSQSPSNKVTEKGKDVELRCDPISGHTALYWYRQSLGQGLEFLIYFQGNSAPDKSGLPSDRFSAERTGGSVSTLTIQRTQQEDSAVYLCASSLYAGPSNYGYTFGSGTRLTVV.